This TCR beta chain was retrieved from a study of vaccination and CD4 T cells after COVID-19. With regard to this clonotype: Its antigen remains unidentified.

The CDR3 loop spans 18 amino acids. V lost 2 bases, J lost 2 bases, and 4 bases stayed unmatched. The germline gives CDR1 MRHNA, CDR2 SNTAGT. Regarding treatment: approximately 11-day PBMC culture with coronavirus spike peptide pools or control peptides (ViraFEST assay). Positive PCR tests came between March and December 2020, ahead of the US Alpha, Beta and Delta variants. Sequenced with the Oncomine TCR Beta short-read assay was DNA taken from cultured CD4+ T cells. TCRdb re-called the PCR reads with MiXCR, one entry per CDR3 protein. Altogether more than 15,000 distinct CDR3 sequences are present, under 30% being singletons, with the ten largest covering approximately 19%.

The specimen was cultured CD4+ T cells from blood. The V and J genes are TRBV6-4 and TRBJ2-6, with 12 positions matching TRBD1. The receptor was isolated from a human donor with COVID-19. CDR3 DNA sequence: TGTGCCAGCAGTGACGTAGGGGACAGGGGGCCTGGGGCCAACGTCCTGACTTTC. It codes for CASSDVGDRGPGANVLTF.